The 18 T cell receptor beta chains reported below all come from one sample, sequenced in a study of low-dose radiotherapy and immunotherapy resistance in tumors. As for time point: before trial treatment. TRAV- and TRBV-specific primers were used for first-strand cDNA, which covered alpha and beta chains. TCR amplification used roughly 20 PCR cycles, a constant-region primer and a V-primer adapter. TCRdb processed the reads anew with MiXCR; each CDR3 protein has one entry. The repertoire holds some 82,000 distinct CDR3 sequences, with under 20% as singletons. Sequencing used PBMCs, obtained before treatment. The receptors stem from a male donor with prostate cancer.

This clonotype was counted a few times. A read error likely explains this, since a far larger clone differs by one base. The chain employs TRBV28 and TRBJ2-7; D unclear. This CDR3 comprises 15 residues. The germline V gene has CDR1 MDHEN and CDR2 SYDVKM. Trimming took 5 bases from V and 7 from J, leaving 21 bases between them. The CDR3 region has the DNA TGTGCCAGCAGTCCCGCCGGCAGCTCCTACAATGAGCAGTACTTC. Its translation: CASSPAGSSYNEQYF.

This clonotype was seen repeatedly, ten times or more. As DNA, the CDR3 is TGTGCCAGCAGCGTAGAGGGTAATTACGAGCAGTACTTC. Its protein product is CASSVEGNYEQYF. V and J are TRBV9 and TRBJ2-7, with no clear D. The CDR3 is 13 amino acids. The germline V gene encodes CDR1 SGDLS and CDR2 YYNGEE. The V end was cut by 0 bases, the J end by 4 bases, with 8 bases between.

This clonotype appeared many times. The chain employs TRBV20-1 and TRBJ1-2; D unclear. Trimming left V 3 bases short and J 8 bases short, with 10 bases between. This CDR3 is 11 amino acids long. In germline, CDR1 is DFQATT, CDR2 SNEGSKA (reference sequence). CDR3 coding DNA: TGCAGTGCTAGCCATTCTCGCGGCTACACCTTC. Translation gives CSASHSRGYTF.

This clonotype was observed many times. The V gene is TRBV6-5, the J gene TRBJ2-2; TRBD2 aligns across 10 bases. The trim removed 7 bases at V and 0 bases at J, leaving 11 bases unmatched. The germline V gene encodes CDR1 MNHEY and CDR2 SVGAGI. The CDR3 loop spans 18 amino acids. CDR3 amino acids: CASKRLAGATTNTGELFF. In DNA form, the CDR3 reads TGTGCCAGCAAACGGCTAGCGGGGGCGACTACGAACACCGGGGAGCTGTTTTTT.

Note on this clonotype: Because the CDR3's place on the DNA is in doubt, the DNA is left out and the CDR3 is given as listed by TCRdb. The rearrangement links TRBV21-1 to TRBJ1-5; the table's D gene call, TRBD1, was not cross checked with the DNA. TRBV21-1 constitutes a pseudogene. With termini counted, the CDR3 has 20 amino acids. CDR3 residues: CASSKAWADGRGLAISPSIF.

This clonotype was recorded once. The chain has TRBV9 and TRBJ1-6; D call uncertain. The germline gives CDR1 SGDLS, CDR2 YYNGEE. This CDR3 comprises 15 residues. The V and J ends lost 0 bases and 9 bases respectively, with 13 bases between them. The CDR3 is CASSVASRLFSPLHF. The DNA for the CDR3 is TGTGCCAGCAGCGTAGCTTCCAGGCTATTTTCACCCCTCCACTTT. The full variable domain, completed using reference TRBV9 and TRBJ1-6, is DSGVTQTPKHLITATGQRVTLRCSPRSGDLSVYWYQQSLDQGLQFLIQYYNGEERAKGNILERFSAQQFPDLHSELNLSSLELGDSALYFCASSVASRLFSPLHFGNGTRLTVT.

This clonotype was found many times. The chain links TRBV28 to TRBJ1-2; D uncertain. V was trimmed by 10 bases and J by 3 bases, leaving 12 bases between them. CDR1 and CDR2 (germline): MDHEN, SYDVKM. CDR3 length equals 12 residues. The CDR3 spells CAIMRGDYGYTF. For the CDR3, the DNA is TGTGCCATCATGAGAGGAGACTATGGCTACACCTTC.

This clonotype occurred many times. The rearrangement links TRBV19 to TRBJ1-2; 8 bases map to TRBD1. Germline values: CDR1 LNHDA, CDR2 SQIVND (reference sequence). V shed 3 bases, J shed 8 bases, and the junction held 11 bases outside the gene matches. The CDR3 spans 15 residues. The CDR3 reads CASSIWRDRHFGYTF. CDR3 DNA sequence: TGTGCCAGTAGTATTTGGCGGGACAGGCACTTCGGCTACACCTTC.

In its sample, this clonotype was seen a few times. A much larger clone is a single base away; this may be a read error. This chain joins TRBV6-4 and TRBJ2-7; D perhaps matches TRBD1 (5 bases). Looked up from germline, CDR1 is MRHNA and CDR2 is SNTAGT. The CDR3 extends over 15 amino acids. This chain's CDR3 is CASKNGAGQNYGQYF. The DNA of the CDR3 is TGTGCCAGCAAAAATGGAGCTGGACAAAACTACGGGCAGTACTTC.

In this sample, this clonotype turned up many times. This chain connects TRBV10-3 to TRBJ1-5, with TRBD1 identical over 7 bases. J gave up 7 bases and V 3 bases, and 6 bases lay outside the gene matches. The germline V gene encodes CDR1 ENHRY and CDR2 SYGVKD. This CDR3 has 14 amino acids. CDR3 sequence reads: CAISDIQGGQPQHF. For the CDR3, the DNA is TGTGCCATCAGTGATATCCAGGGGGGACAGCCCCAGCATTTT.

A note on this clonotype: This likely traces to a read error, being one base from a far larger clone. The gene calls are TRBV28 and TRBJ2-7, with 14 bases that match TRBD2. CDR1 and CDR2 from the germline V gene are MDHEN and SYDVKM. This CDR3 is built from 16 residues. After removal of 7 bases from V and 7 bases from J, the junction contained 12 bases not matched to a gene. The CDR3 DNA reads as TGTGCCAGCAACACGGTGGGACTAGCGGGAGTCGATGAGCAGTACTTC. Amino acids: CASNTVGLAGVDEQYF.

This clonotype was counted many times. The V call is TRBV28, the J call TRBJ1-3; tentatively, D is TRBD1 (5 bases). Deletions cut 5 bases from V and 2 bases from J, with 10 bases between. There are 14 residues in the CDR3. Germline V gives CDR1 MDHEN, CDR2 SYDVKM. Written as DNA, the CDR3 is TGTGCCAGCAGTGAGGGGTCCCCTGGAAACACCATATATTTT. Its protein is CASSEGSPGNTIYF.

This clonotype was observed at least ten times. The V gene is TRBV9, the J gene TRBJ2-1; the D is unclear. CDR1 and CDR2 (germline): SGDLS, YYNGEE. CDR3 length: 14 residues. V was shortened by 3 bases and J by 4 bases, with 11 bases between the two germline ends. The CDR3 bases are TGTGCCAGCAGCGAAGGGTTTCGGTACAATGAGCAGTTCTTC. Encoded protein: CASSEGFRYNEQFF.

This clonotype has only one observation. A read error is the likely source, as a far larger clone sits one nucleotide away. The V call is TRBV2, the J call TRBJ2-7; TRBD2 agrees at 7 bases. With 7 bases clipped from V and 7 bases from J, the junction kept 10 bases outside the gene matches. CDR3 length equals 13 residues. From germline, CDR1 is SNHLY and CDR2 FYNNEI. Written as DNA, the CDR3 is TGTGCCAGCAACCTAGCGGCCTACAATGAGCAGTACTTC. Amino acids: CASNLAAYNEQYF. Filled out from reference TRBV2 and TRBJ2-7, the complete variable domain reads EPEVTQTPSHQVTQMGQEVILRCVPISNHLYFYWYRQILGQKVEFLVSFYNNEISEKSEIFDDQFSVERPDGSNFTLKIRSTKLEDSAMYFCASNLAAYNEQYFGPGTRLTVT.

This clonotype was detected ten times or more. V usage is TRBV11-2 and J usage is TRBJ2-5, with 7 bases aligning to TRBD1. V lost 0 bases to trimming and J lost 0 bases; unmatched junction nucleotides: 7. CDR1 and CDR2 (germline): SGHAT, FQNNGV. The CDR3 covers 17 residues. The CDR3 reads CASSLDGRDRNQETQYF. For the CDR3, the DNA is TGTGCCAGCAGCTTAGATGGCAGGGACAGAAACCAAGAGACCCAGTACTTC.

This clonotype has at least ten counts. This chain joins TRBV30 and TRBJ2-1; 9 nucleotides match TRBD1. J lost 9 bases, V lost 3 bases, and 6 bases had no gene match. The CDR3 totals 13 residues. Germline assignment: CDR1 GTSNPN and CDR2 SVGIG (reference sequence). This CDR3 is CAWREQGAGEQFF. The CDR3, as DNA: TGTGCCTGGAGGGAACAGGGGGCGGGTGAGCAGTTCTTC.

Note on this clonotype: The likely explanation is a read error, given a far larger clone one base away. The chain has TRBV7-9 and TRBJ2-7; D gene ambiguous. The germline CDR1 and CDR2 sequences are SEHNR and FQNEAQ (reference sequence). Between the trimmed V and J ends, which lost 4 bases and 2 bases, there was a span of 18 bases. CDR3 length equals 16 residues. The CDR3 reads CASSSVTYRWAYEQYF. The CDR3 DNA reads as TGTGCCAGCAGCTCCGTTACTTACCGGTGGGCCTACGAGCAGTACTTC.

This clonotype showed up many times. The rearrangement uses TRBV5-4 and TRBJ1-4; TRBD1 agrees at 10 bases. In germline, CDR1 is SGHNT, CDR2 YYREEE (reference sequence). This CDR3 spans 16 amino acids. The V gene end was trimmed by 1 base and the J gene end by 8 bases; junction bases not matched to a gene: 8. As DNA, the CDR3 is TGTGCCAGCAGCTTGCCTCCGGGACAGGGGCGCGAAAAACTGTTTTTT. This encodes CASSLPPGQGREKLFF.